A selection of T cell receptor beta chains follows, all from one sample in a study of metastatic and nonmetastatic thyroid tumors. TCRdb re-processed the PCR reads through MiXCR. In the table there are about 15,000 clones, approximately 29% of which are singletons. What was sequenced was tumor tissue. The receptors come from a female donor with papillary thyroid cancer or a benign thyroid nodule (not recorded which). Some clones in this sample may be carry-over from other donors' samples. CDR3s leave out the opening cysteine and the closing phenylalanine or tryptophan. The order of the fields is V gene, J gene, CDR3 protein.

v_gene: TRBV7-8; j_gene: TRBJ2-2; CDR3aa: ASSLARGGLANTGELF
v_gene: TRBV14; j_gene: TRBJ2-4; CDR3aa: ASSRDKEDIQY
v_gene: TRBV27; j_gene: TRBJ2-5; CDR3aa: ASTDRKETQY
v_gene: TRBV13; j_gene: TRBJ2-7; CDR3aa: ASSESGSTHEQY
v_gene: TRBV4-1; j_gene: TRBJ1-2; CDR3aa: ASSQGQGRGYT
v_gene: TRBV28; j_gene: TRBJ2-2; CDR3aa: ASSGRGNTGELF
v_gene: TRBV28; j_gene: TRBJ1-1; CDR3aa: ASSPAGGDTEAF
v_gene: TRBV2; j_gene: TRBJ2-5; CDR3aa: ASLGLAAIGRETQY
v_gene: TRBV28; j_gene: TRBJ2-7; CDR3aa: ASRNLAGGSEQY
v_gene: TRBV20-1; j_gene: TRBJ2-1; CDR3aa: SAPLAGGSYNEQF
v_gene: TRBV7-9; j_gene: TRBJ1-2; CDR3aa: ASSLQGGYT
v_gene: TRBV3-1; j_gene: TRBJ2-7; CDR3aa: ASSPGSLPDEQY
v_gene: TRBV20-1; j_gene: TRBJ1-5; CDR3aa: SASQFGLLNQPQH
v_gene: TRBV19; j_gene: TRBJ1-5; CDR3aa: ASSSSAARAQH
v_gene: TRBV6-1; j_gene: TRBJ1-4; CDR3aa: ASSDARRISGKLF
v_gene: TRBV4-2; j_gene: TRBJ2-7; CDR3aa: ASSQAGTYEQY
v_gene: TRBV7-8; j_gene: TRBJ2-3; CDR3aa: ASSYINRGRTDTQY
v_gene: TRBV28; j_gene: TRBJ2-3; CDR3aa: ASSLGSGSLSDTQY
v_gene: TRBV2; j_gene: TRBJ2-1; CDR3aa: ARSGGYNEKF
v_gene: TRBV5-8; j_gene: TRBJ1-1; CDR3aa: ASSPRVVNTEAF
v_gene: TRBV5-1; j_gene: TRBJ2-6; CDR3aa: ASTGSAGANVLT
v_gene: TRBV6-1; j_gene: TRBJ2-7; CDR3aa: ASSTGLEESEQY
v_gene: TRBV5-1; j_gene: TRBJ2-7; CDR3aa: ASSLSTSGSHEQY
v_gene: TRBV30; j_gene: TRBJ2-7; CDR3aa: ACLNQGYEQY
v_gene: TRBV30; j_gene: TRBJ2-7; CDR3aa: AWSSGDLSYEQY
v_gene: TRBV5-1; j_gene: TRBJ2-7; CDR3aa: ASGPGGDPSYEQY
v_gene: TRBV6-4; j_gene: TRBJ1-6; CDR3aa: ASSEEAWGNSPLH
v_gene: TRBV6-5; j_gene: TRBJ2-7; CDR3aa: ASSYGYPSYEQY
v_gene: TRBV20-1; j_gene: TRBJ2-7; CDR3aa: SARGTSGKFYEQY
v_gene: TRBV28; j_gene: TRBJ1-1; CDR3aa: ASNTPRVEDSANLGKAF